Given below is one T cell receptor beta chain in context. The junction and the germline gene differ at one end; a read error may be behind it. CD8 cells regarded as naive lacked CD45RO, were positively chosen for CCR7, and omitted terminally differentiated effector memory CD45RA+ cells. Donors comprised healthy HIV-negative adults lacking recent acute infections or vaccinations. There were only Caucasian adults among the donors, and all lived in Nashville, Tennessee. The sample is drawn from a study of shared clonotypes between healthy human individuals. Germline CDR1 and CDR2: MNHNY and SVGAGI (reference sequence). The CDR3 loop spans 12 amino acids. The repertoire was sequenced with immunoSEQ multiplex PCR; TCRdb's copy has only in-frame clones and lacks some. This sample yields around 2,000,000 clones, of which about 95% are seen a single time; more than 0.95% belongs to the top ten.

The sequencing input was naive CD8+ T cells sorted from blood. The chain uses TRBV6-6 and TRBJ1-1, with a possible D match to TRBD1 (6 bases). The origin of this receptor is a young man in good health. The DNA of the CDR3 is TGTGCCAGCATAAATTGGGGGGCTGAGGCTTTCTTT. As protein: CASINWGAEAFF.